This T cell receptor (beta chain) is from a study of blood T cell repertoires in COVID-19. Participants were aged roughly 18 to 95 years, lived in roughly 25 US areas, and enrolled virtually. Assay: immunoSEQ multiplex PCR; the TCRdb copy retains only in-frame clones and omits some. There are about 250,000 clones in the sample; 75% to 85% occur only once, and 9.1% lies in the top ten. The sequence was collected from a woman in her fifties or sixties with acute COVID-19. Sequencing was performed on PBMCs or T cells enriched from blood (not recorded which).

The CDR3 region is CASSSDPWTGQETQYF. Written as DNA, the CDR3 is TGTGCCAGCAGTTCCGACCCCTGGACAGGGCAAGAGACCCAGTACTTC. The V and J genes are TRBV6-2 or TRBV6-3 and TRBJ2-5; the match to TRBD1 covers 8 bases. The CDR3 has 16 amino acids. CDR1 and CDR2 (germline): MNHEY, SVGEGT. V lost 4 bases to trimming and J lost 2 bases; unmatched junction nucleotides: 9.